The TCR beta chain described here comes from a study of human T cells and chemical hapten exposure. Time point specified: patch test 3, about 24 weeks after DPC sensitization. The treatment denotes: therapeutic diphenylcyclopropenone sensitization with weekly scalp DPC. CDR3 length: 16 residues. Germline lookup yields CDR1 MNHEY and CDR2 SVGEGT. With 6 bases removed from V and 0 bases from J, the gap between germline ends came to 14 bases. Original methodology: TCR counts had a median of about 92,000 per sample and spanned about 20,000 to 700,000. MiXCR, run by TCRdb on the RACE reads, gives a single entry per CDR3 protein. Clone size and V and J calls follow TCRdb, not the original study. The table lists 100,000 or so distinct CDR3 sequences, nearly 35% of them singletons.

The sample consisted of whole blood, taken in connection with sensitization to the hapten diphenylcyclopropenone (DPC). V and J are TRBV6-2 or TRBV6-3 and TRBJ1-4; TRBD1 is a possible D gene (5 bases). The receptor was derived from a man aged 35-49 years with alopecia areata. Some clones in this sample may be carry-over from other donors' samples. The CDR3 coding sequence is TGTGCCAGCAGGACAGAGCCTCCTCCAACTAATGAAAAACTGTTTTTT. This sequence encodes CASRTEPPPTNEKLFF.